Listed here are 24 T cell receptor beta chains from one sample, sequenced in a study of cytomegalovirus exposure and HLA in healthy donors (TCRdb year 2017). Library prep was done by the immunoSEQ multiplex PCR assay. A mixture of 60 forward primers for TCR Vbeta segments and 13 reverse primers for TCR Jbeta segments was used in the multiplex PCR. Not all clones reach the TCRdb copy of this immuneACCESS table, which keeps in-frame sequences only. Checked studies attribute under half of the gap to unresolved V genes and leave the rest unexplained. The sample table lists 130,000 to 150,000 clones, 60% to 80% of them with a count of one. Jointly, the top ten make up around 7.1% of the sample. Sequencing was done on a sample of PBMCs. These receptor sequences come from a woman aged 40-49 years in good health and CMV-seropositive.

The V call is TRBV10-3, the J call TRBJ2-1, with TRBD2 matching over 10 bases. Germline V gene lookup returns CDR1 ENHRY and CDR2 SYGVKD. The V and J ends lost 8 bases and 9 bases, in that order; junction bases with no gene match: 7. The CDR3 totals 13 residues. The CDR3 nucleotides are TGTGCCATCTGGAGCGGGGGGGGTGGTGAGCAGTTCTTC. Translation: CAIWSGGGGEQFF.

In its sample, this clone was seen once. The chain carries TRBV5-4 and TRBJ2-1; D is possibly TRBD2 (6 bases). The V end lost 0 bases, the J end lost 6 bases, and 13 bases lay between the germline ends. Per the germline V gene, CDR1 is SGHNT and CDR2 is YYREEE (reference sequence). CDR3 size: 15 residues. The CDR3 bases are TGTGCCAGCAGCTTGGGCGGGGTAAATTTCAATGAGCAGTTCTTC. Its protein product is CASSLGGVNFNEQFF.

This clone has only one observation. CDR3 protein: CSVERSGKLFF. The CDR3 DNA reads TGCAGCGTTGAAAGGAGCGGAAAACTGTTTTTT. The chain has TRBV29-1 and TRBJ1-4; no clear D gene. V lost 2 bases, J lost 10 bases, and 8 bases lay in between. The length of the CDR3 is 11 residues. CDR1 is SQVTM, CDR2 ANQGSEA, per germline.

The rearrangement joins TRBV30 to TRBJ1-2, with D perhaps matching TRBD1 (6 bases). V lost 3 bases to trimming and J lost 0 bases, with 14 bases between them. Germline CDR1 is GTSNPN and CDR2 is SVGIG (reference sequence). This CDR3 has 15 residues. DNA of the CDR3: TGTGCCTGGAGGGGGGCAGGGGAAACTAACTATGGCTACACCTTC. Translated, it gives CAWRGAGETNYGYTF. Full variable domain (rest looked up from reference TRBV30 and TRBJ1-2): SQTIHQWPATLVQPVGSPLSLECTVEGTSNPNLYWYRQAAGRGLQLLFYSVGIGQISSEVPQNLSASRPQDRQFILSSKKLLLSDSGFYLCAWRGAGETNYGYTFGSGTRLTVV.

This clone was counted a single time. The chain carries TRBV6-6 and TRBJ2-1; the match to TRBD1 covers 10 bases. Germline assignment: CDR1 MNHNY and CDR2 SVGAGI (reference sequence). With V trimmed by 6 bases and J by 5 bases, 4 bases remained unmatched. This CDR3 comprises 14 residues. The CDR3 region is CASRGQGNNNEQFF. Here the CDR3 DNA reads TGTGCCAGCAGGGGACAGGGGAACAACAATGAGCAGTTCTTC.

Here the CDR3 DNA reads TGTGCCAGCAGCGGTCCGGCCCCGGAGGGCGTATGGGGCTACACCTTC. Amino acid sequence: CASSGPAPEGVWGYTF. The gene calls are TRBV5-6 and TRBJ1-2; D call uncertain. Germline loops: CDR1 SGHDT, CDR2 YYEEEE. V was trimmed by 4 bases and J by 8 bases, leaving 24 bases between them. The CDR3 sequence is 16 residues long.

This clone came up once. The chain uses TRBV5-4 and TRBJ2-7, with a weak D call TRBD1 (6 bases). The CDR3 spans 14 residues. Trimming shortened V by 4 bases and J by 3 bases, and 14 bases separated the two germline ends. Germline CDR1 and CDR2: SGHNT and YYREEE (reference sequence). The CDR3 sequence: CASSTRDTFYEQYF. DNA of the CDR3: TGTGCCAGCAGCACCCGGGACACGTTCTACGAGCAGTACTTC. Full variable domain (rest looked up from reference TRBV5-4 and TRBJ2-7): ETGVTQSPTHLIKTRGQQVTLRCSSQSGHNTVSWYQQALGQGPQFIFQYYREEENGRGNFPPRFSGLQFPNYSSELNVNALELDDSALYLCASSTRDTFYEQYFGPGTRLTVT.

In DNA form, the CDR3 reads TGTGCCAGCAGTGATAGTACGACTTACTATGGCTACACCTTC. It is translated as CASSDSTTYYGYTF. The rearrangement uses TRBV6-5 and TRBJ1-2; D is unclear. The ends were cut back, 5 bases at V and 3 bases at J, with 13 bases in the middle. Germline CDR1 MNHEY, CDR2 SVGAGI. The CDR3 runs to 14 residues.

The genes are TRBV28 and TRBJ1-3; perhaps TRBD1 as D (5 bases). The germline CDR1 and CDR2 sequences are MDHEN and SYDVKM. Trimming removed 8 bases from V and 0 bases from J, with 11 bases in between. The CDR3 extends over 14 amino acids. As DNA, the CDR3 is TGTGCCAGCCATCCAGGGAACTCTGGAAACACCATATATTTT. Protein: CASHPGNSGNTIYF.

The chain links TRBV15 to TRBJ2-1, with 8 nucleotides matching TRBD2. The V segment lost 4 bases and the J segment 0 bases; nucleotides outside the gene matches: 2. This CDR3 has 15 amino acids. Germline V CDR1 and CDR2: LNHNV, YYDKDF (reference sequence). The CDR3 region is CATSTSGGSYNEQFF. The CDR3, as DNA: TGTGCCACCAGCACCAGCGGGGGCTCCTACAATGAGCAGTTCTTC.

CDR3: CASRSPSGGWNEQFF. CDR3 nucleotides: TGTGCCAGCAGATCACCTAGCGGGGGGTGGAATGAGCAGTTCTTC. The chain carries TRBV6-5 and TRBJ2-1; 11 bases match TRBD2. Per the germline V gene, CDR1 is MNHEY and CDR2 is SVGAGI. Germline trimming cut 6 bases from V and 7 bases from J; bases unmatched to any gene: 8. The CDR3 loop spans 15 amino acids.

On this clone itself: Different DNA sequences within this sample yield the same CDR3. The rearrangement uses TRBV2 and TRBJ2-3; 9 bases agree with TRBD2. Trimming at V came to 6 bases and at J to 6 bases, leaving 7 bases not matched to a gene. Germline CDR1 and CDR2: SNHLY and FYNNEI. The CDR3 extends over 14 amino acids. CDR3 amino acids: CASRPGLAGDTQYF. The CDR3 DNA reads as TGTGCCAGCAGACCGGGACTAGCAGGTGATACGCAGTATTTT.

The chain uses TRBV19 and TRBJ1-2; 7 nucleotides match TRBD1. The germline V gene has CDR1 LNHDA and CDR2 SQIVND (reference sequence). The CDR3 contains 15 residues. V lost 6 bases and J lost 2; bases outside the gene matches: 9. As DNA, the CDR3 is TGTGCCAGTAGGGCCTTCTCAGGGGGGAACTATGGCTACACCTTC. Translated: CASRAFSGGNYGYTF.

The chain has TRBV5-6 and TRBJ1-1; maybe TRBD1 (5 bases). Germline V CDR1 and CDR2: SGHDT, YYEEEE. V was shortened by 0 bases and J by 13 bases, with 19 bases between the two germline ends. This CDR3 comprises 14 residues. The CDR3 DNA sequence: TGTGCCAGCAGCTTGGGCGCACTCAGGGTCGGGGGTTTCTTT. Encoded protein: CASSLGALRVGGFF.

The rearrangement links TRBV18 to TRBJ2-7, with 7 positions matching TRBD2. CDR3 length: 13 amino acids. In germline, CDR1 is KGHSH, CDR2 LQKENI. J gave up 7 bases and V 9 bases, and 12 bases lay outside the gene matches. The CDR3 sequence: CASQSGGVPEQYF. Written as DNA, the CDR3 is TGTGCCAGTCAATCGGGGGGTGTCCCAGAGCAGTACTTC.

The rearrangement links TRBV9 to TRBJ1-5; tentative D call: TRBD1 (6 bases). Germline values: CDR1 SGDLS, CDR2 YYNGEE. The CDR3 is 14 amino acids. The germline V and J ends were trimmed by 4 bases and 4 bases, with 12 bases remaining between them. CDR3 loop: CASSRGQLNQPQHF. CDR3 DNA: TGTGCCAGCAGCCGCGGACAGTTGAATCAGCCCCAGCATTTT.

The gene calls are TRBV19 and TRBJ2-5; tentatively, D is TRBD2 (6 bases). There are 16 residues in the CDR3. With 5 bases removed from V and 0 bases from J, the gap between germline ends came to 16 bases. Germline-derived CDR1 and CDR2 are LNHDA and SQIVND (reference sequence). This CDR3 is CASSGPGLKYQETQYF. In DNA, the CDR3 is TGTGCCAGTAGTGGACCCGGACTAAAGTACCAAGAGACCCAGTACTTC.

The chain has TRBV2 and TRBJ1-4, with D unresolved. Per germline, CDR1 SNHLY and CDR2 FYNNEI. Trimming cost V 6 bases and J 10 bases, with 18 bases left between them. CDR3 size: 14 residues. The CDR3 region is CASSQLTSGGKLFF. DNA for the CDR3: TGTGCCAGCAGCCAACTGACGAGCGGTGGAAAACTGTTTTTT.

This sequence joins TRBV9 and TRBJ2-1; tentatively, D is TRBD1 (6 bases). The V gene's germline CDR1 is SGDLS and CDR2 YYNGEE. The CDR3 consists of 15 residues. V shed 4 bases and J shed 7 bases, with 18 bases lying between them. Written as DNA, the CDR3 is TGTGCCAGCAGCACTCGACAGGCCCAAGGGAATGAGCAGTTCTTC. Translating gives CASSTRQAQGNEQFF.

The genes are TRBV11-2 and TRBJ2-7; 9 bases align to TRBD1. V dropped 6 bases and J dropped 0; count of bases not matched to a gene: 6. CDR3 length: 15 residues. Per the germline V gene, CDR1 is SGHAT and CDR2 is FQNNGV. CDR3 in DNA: TGTGCCAGCAGATATGGGACAGGGACCTCCTACGAGCAGTACTTC. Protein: CASRYGTGTSYEQYF.

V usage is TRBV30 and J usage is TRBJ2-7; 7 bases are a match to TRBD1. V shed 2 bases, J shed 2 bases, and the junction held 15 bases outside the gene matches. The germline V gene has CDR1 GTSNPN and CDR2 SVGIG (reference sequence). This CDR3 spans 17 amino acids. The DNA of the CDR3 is TGTGCCTGGAGTTTTAATTGGTACCGGCAGGGGGCCTACGAGCAGTACTTC. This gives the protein CAWSFNWYRQGAYEQYF.

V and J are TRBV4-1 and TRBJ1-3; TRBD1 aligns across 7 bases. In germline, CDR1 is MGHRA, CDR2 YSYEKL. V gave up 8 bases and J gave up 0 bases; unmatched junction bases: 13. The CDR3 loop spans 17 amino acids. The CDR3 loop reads CASRSVGDSLSGNTIYF. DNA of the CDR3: TGCGCCAGCCGTTCCGTAGGGGACAGTCTCTCTGGAAACACCATATATTTT.

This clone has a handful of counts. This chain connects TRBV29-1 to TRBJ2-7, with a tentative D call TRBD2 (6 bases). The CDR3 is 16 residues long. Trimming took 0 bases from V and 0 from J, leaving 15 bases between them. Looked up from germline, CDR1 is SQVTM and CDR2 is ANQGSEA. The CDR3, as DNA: TGCAGCGTTGAAGATGTGGGCGGACTAAGCTCCTACGAGCAGTACTTC. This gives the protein CSVEDVGGLSSYEQYF.

The CDR3 DNA reads TGTGCCAGCTCACCCGAGGTTGGCGAAAATCAGCCCCAGCATTTT. Its protein is CASSPEVGENQPQHF. J is TRBJ1-5 and V is TRBV18; the D is unclear. This CDR3 comprises 15 residues. V shed 3 bases and J shed 4 bases, with 13 bases lying between them. Germline CDR1 KGHSH, CDR2 LQKENI.